This entry describes one T cell receptor beta chain. What it binds is unknown. This record comes from a study of PD-1 blockade in classical Hodgkin lymphoma. Study context: It was nivolumab at 3 mg/kg, given intravenously every 2 weeks, that patients received. Overall study results and limits: What caused the repertoire differences, perhaps disease activity or prior therapy, remains undefined. Any patient who commenced nivolumab under 1 year after ASCT was excluded.

Indicated time point: cycle 4 day 1 (C4D1), after six to seven weeks of nivolumab. Every patient relapsed after autologous stem cell transplantation, and brentuximab vedotin exposure varied. The CDR3 spans 14 residues. Germline V CDR1 and CDR2: SGDLS, YYNGEE. V was cut by 3 bases and J by 3 bases, with 10 bases left in between. The method was immunoSEQ multiplex PCR; TCRdb's version includes in-frame clones alone and lacks a portion of them. The repertoire consists of fewer than 20,000 clones, with less than 75% occurring once and the leading ten covering 7.8%. J is TRBJ2-1 and V is TRBV9; TRBD2 might be the D (6 bases). Sequences were derived from peripheral blood mononuclear cells (PBMCs), sampled before the fourth cycle of nivolumab. The receptor comes from a human donor with classical Hodgkin lymphoma. The CDR3 here is CASSDGTLYNEQFF. In nucleotides, the CDR3 is TGTGCCAGCAGCGACGGGACTCTCTACAATGAGCAGTTCTTC.